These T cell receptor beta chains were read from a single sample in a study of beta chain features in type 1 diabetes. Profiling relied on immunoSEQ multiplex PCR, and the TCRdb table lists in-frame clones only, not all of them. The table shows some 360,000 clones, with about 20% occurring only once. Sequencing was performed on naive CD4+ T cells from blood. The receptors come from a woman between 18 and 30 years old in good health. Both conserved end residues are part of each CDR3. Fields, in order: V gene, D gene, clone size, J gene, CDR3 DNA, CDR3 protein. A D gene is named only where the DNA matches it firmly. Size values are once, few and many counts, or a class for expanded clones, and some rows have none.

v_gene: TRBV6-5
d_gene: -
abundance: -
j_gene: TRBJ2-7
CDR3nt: TGTGCCAGCAGTCTACAGGGACAAATCTACGAGCAGTACTTC
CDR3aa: CASSLQGQIYEQYF

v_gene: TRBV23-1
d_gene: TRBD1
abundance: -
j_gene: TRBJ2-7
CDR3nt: TGCGCCAGCAGTCCCAATTCATCCGGGACAGGGGCCTACGAGCAGTACTTC
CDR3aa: CASSPNSSGTGAYEQYF

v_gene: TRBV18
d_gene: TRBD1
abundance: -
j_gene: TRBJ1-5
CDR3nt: TGTGCCAGCTCACCCGGACAGGCGGATCAGCCCCAGCATTTT
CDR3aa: CASSPGQADQPQHF

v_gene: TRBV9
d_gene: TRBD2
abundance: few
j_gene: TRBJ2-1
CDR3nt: TGTGCCAGCAGCGTGGCCCTAGCGGGAGGGCACAATGAGCAGTTCTTC
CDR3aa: CASSVALAGGHNEQFF

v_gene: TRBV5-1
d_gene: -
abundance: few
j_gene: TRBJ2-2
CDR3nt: TGCGCCAGCAGCTTGGCCGCAGGGGAGAACGGGGAGCTGTTTTTT
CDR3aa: CASSLAAGENGELFF

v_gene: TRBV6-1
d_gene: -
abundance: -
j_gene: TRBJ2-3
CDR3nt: TGTGCCAGCATCAGGGATCGGGATACGCAGTATTTT
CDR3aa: CASIRDRDTQYF

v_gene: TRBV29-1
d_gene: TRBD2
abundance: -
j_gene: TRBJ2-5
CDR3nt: TGCAGCGTTCGGCCTAGCGGGAGCATAACCCAGTACTTC
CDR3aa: CSVRPSGSITQYF

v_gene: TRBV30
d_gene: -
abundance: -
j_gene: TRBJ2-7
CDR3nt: TGTGCCTGGTCTGGGGGGGCCGGCGACGAGCAGTACTTC
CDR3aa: CAWSGGAGDEQYF

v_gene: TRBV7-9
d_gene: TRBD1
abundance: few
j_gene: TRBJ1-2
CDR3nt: TGTGCCAGCAGTTCACCGGGGACAGCCTATGGCTACACCTTC
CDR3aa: CASSSPGTAYGYTF

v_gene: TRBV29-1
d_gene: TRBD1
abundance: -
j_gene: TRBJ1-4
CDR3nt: TGCAGCGCCTGGGACAGGGGTAACGAAAAACTGTTTTTT
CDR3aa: CSAWDRGNEKLFF

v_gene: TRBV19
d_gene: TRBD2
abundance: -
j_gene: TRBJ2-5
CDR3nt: TGTGCCAGTAGGGAGACTAGCGGATCCCAAGAGACCCAGTACTTC
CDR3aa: CASRETSGSQETQYF

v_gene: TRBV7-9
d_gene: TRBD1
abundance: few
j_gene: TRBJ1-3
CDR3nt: TGTGCCAGCAGCACTCCCGGACAGGAATCTGGAAACACCATATATTTT
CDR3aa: CASSTPGQESGNTIYF

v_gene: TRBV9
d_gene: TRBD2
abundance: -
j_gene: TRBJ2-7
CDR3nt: TGTGCCAGCAGCGTAGCGGGGGGTCCCGCCGAGCAGTACTTC
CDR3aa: CASSVAGGPAEQYF

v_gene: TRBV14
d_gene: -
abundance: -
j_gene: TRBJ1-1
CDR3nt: TGTGCCAGCAGCCAAGGACTTGGACACTTGAACACTGAAGCTTTCTTT
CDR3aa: CASSQGLGHLNTEAFF

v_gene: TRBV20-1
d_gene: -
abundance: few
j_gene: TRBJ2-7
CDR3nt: TGCAGTGCTCGGGAGAGGGAGCAGTACTTC
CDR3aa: CSAREREQYF

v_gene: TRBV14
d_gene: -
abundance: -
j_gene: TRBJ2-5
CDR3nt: TGTGCCAGCAGCCACCAGAACCAAGAGACCCAGTACTTC
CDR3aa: CASSHQNQETQYF

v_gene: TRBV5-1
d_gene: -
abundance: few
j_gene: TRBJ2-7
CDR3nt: TGCGCCAGCAGCGTGACGGGCTACGAGCAGTACTTC
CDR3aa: CASSVTGYEQYF

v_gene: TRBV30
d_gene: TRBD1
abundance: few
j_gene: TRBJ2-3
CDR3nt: TGTGCCTGGAGTAGCGGACAGGGCACAGATACGCAGTATTTT
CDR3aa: CAWSSGQGTDTQYF

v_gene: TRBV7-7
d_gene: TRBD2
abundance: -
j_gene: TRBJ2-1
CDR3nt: TGTGCTAGCAGCCCCCAACCAACGGGGGGCAATGAGCAGTTCTTC
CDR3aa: CASSPQPTGGNEQFF

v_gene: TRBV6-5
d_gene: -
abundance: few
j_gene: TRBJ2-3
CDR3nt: TGTGCCAGCAGTTATCGACAGGCGATCACAGATACGCAGTATTTT
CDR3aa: CASSYRQAITDTQYF

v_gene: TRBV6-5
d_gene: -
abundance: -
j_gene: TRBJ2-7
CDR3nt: TGTGCCAGCAGTTACTCGCCGGGAGTTGGCTACGAGCAGTACTTC
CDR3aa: CASSYSPGVGYEQYF

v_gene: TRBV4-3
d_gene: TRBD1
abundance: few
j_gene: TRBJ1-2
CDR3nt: TGCGCCAGCAGCCCCCAAGGACAGGGGGCGGGTGGCTACACCTTC
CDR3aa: CASSPQGQGAGGYTF

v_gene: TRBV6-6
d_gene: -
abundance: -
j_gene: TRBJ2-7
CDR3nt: TGTGCCAGCAGTTACTCGAGACTGACTACCTACGAGCAGTACTTC
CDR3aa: CASSYSRLTTYEQYF

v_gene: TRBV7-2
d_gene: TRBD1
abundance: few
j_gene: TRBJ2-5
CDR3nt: TGTGCCAGCAGCTCCACAGGGGGGATTAGGGAGACCCAGTACTTC
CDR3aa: CASSSTGGIRETQYF

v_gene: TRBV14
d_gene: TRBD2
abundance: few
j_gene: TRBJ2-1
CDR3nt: TGTGCCAGCAGCCCTCCGGGACTAGCGGGGGACGAGCAGTTCTTC
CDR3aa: CASSPPGLAGDEQFF

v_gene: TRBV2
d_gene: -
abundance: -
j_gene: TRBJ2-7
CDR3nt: TGTGCCAGCAGTGGAGGAGGGATTGGATCCTACGAGCAGTACTTC
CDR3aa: CASSGGGIGSYEQYF

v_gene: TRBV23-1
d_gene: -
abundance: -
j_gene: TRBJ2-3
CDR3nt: TGCGCCAGCAGTGAGGGCCCCCTGGAAGATACGCAGTATTTT
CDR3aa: CASSEGPLEDTQYF

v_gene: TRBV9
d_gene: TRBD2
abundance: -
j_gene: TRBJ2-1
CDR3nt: TGTGCCAGCAGCTATGGACTAGCGGATACCTACCGCAATGAGCAGTTCTTC
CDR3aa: CASSYGLADTYRNEQFF

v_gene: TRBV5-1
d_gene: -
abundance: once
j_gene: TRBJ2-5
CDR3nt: TGCGCCAGCAGCTTGGGACTAGTCCAAGAGACCCAGTACTTC
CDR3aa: CASSLGLVQETQYF

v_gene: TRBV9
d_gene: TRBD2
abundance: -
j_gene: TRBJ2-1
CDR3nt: TGTGCCAGCAGCGTACAGGCTAGCGGCGAGCAGTTCTTC
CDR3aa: CASSVQASGEQFF

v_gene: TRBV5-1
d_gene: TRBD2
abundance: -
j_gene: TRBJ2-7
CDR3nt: TGCGCCAGCAGCTTCCGAGCGGGAGACTACGAGCAGTACTTC
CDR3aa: CASSFRAGDYEQYF

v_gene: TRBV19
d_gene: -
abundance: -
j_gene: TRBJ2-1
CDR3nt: TGTGCCAGTATGATACCTCAGGGCTCCTACAATGAGCAGTTCTTC
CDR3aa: CASMIPQGSYNEQFF

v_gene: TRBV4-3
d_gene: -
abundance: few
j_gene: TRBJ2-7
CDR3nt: TGCGCCAGCAGCCAAGAAGTGCGTCTCGACTACGAGCAGTACTTC
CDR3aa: CASSQEVRLDYEQYF

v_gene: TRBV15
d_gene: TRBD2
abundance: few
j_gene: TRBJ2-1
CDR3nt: TGTGCCACCAGCAGAGTCCGAGCGACTAGCGGTGACAATGAGCAGTTCTTC
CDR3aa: CATSRVRATSGDNEQFF

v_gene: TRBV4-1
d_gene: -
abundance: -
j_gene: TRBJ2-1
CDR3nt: TGCGCCAGCAGCCGGTCCGGCGGATGGTCCTACAATGAGCAGTTCTTC
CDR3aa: CASSRSGGWSYNEQFF

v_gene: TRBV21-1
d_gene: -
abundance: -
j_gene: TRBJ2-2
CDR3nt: TGTGCCGGTCACGGCAGCCCTAGCGGGGAGCTGTTTTTT
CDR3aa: CAGHGSPSGELFF

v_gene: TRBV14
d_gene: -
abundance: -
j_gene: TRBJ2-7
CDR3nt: TGTGCCAGCAGCCAAGGGTCTAGCGAGCCCTACGAGCAGTACTTC
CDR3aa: CASSQGSSEPYEQYF

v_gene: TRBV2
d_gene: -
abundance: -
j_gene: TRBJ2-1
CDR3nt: TGTGCGACCCTCCAGGGGAGCACCTACAATGAGCAGTTCTTC
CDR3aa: CATLQGSTYNEQFF

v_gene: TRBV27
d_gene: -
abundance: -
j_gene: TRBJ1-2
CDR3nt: TGTGCCAGCAGTAAGGGGAACTATGGCTACACCTTC
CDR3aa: CASSKGNYGYTF

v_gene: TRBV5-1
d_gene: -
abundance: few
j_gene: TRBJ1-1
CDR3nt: TGCGCCAGCAGCTTGGATTCGGAAGCTTTCTTT
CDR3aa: CASSLDSEAFF

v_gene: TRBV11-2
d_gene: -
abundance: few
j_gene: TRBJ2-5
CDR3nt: TGTGCCAGCAGCTTATCCCAACAAGAGACCCAGTACTTC
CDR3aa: CASSLSQQETQYF

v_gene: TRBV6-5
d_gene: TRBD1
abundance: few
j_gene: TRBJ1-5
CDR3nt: TGTGCCAGCAGCGACAGGGCCAATCAGCCCCAGCATTTT
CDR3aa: CASSDRANQPQHF